The 30 T cell receptor beta chains presented below share a single source sample, sequenced in a study of shared clonotypes between healthy human individuals. Generated by immunoSEQ multiplex PCR, the TCRdb table keeps only in-frame clones and is missing some. This sample carries around 2.3 million clones, approximately 96% of them seen once, and the ten largest clones take more than 0.1%. The material sequenced was naive CD4+ T cells sorted from blood. Subset in this sample: CD45RA+ positively selected. These TCRs come from a man between 18 and 29 years old in good health.

The chain combines TRBV7-9 with TRBJ2-3; D remains ambiguous. The CDR3 is 13 residues long. Trimming removed 10 bases from V and 2 bases from J, with 13 bases in between. Germline loops: CDR1 SEHNR, CDR2 FQNEAQ (reference sequence). The chain's CDR3 is CAITPGPTDTQYF. CDR3 DNA sequence: TGTGCCATTACACCGGGCCCCACAGATACGCAGTATTTT.

The V call is TRBV18, the J call TRBJ1-1, with a possible D match to TRBD1 (5 bases). CDR1 is KGHSH, CDR2 LQKENI, per germline. There are 15 residues in the CDR3. Trimming left V 3 bases short and J 1 base short, with 12 bases between. As DNA, the CDR3 is TGTGCCAGCTCACCGGGGCATACAGAGAACACTGAAGCTTTCTTT. Its protein is CASSPGHTENTEAFF.

Turning to this clone: The same CDR3 can be traced to other DNA sequences in this sample. The chain employs TRBV5-1 and TRBJ2-7; 8 bases are a match to TRBD1. V trimming: 4 bases; J trimming: 4 bases; junction bases outside the gene matches: 4. Germline values: CDR1 SGHRS, CDR2 YFSETQ. This CDR3 has 13 residues. This chain's CDR3 is CASSRDRLYEQYF. The CDR3 nucleotides read TGCGCCAGCAGCCGGGACAGGCTTTACGAGCAGTACTTC.

V and J are TRBV5-1 and TRBJ2-2; 8 bases map to TRBD2. From germline, CDR1 is SGHRS and CDR2 YFSETQ. This CDR3 has 14 amino acids. V gave up 4 bases and J gave up 6 bases; unmatched junction bases: 5. The CDR3 is CASSPGGFPGELFF. The DNA of the CDR3 is TGCGCCAGCAGCCCGGGGGGGTTCCCCGGGGAGCTGTTTTTT.

This clone was seen only a few times. J is TRBJ1-6 and V is TRBV7-9; the D gene is possibly TRBD1 (5 bases). The germline V gene encodes CDR1 SEHNR and CDR2 FQNEAQ (reference sequence). V was pared by 1 base and J by 7 bases, with 17 bases between. The CDR3 loop spans 17 amino acids. The CDR3 loop is CASSLGVGVVANSPLHF. CDR3 nucleotides: TGTGCCAGCAGCTTAGGGGTAGGGGTGGTTGCGAATTCACCCCTCCACTTT.

The chain combines TRBV5-4 with TRBJ2-7, with 9 bases fitting TRBD2. The CDR3 is made up of 15 amino acids. V lost 2 bases and J lost 6; bases outside the gene matches: 9. The germline CDR1 and CDR2 sequences are SGHNT and YYREEE (reference sequence). The CDR3 sequence is CASSFSGGGALEQYF. As DNA, the CDR3 is TGTGCCAGCAGCTTCTCGGGCGGGGGGGCCCTCGAGCAGTACTTC.

This chain uses TRBV6-5 with TRBJ2-4; D is unclear. The germline gives CDR1 MNHEY, CDR2 SVGAGI. The CDR3 extends over 15 amino acids. V was clipped by 0 bases and J by 1 base, with 7 bases between them. Here the CDR3 DNA reads TGTGCCAGCAGTTACTCGGGGTCCGCCAAAAACATTCAGTACTTC. It encodes CASSYSGSAKNIQYF.

The rearrangement joins TRBV28 to TRBJ1-4; TRBD1 aligns across 10 bases. Germline values: CDR1 MDHEN, CDR2 SYDVKM. Trimming cost V 1 base and J 8 bases; bases outside gene matches: 13. The CDR3 has 18 residues. This CDR3 reads CASSLSRDRGSPREKLFF. CDR3 DNA: TGTGCCAGCAGTTTATCCCGGGACAGGGGAAGTCCTCGGGAAAAACTGTTTTTT.

This clone was observed a single time. V is TRBV4-2 and J is TRBJ2-7; 12 nucleotides match TRBD2. The CDR3 runs 18 residues. The germline V gene encodes CDR1 LGHNA and CDR2 YNFKEQ. V shed 4 bases and J 5 bases; nucleotides not matched to a gene: 15. The CDR3 here is CASSPKRSLAGGRHEQYF. CDR3 DNA sequence: TGTGCCAGCAGCCCCAAGAGAAGTCTAGCGGGGGGGCGGCACGAGCAGTACTTC.

The CDR3, as DNA: TGTGCCAGCAGTGAGGACAGGGGGCGCCCTGAAAAACTGTTTTTT. As protein: CASSEDRGRPEKLFF. The V gene is TRBV2, the J gene TRBJ1-4, with 11 bases fitting TRBD1. Germline-derived CDR1 and CDR2 are SNHLY and FYNNEI. This CDR3 region has 15 residues. The V segment lost 3 bases and the J segment 7 bases; nucleotides outside the gene matches: 4.

This chain joins TRBV5-1 and TRBJ1-2; D possibly corresponds to TRBD1 (5 bases). CDR1 SGHRS and CDR2 YFSETQ come from the germline V gene. The CDR3 covers 15 residues. Trimming removed 0 bases from V and 7 bases from J, with 16 bases in between. The CDR3 here is CASSLGAQGPSGYTF. DNA of the CDR3: TGCGCCAGCAGCTTGGGGGCTCAGGGTCCGAGTGGCTACACCTTC.

The chain combines TRBV11-1 with TRBJ2-7; D assignment may be TRBD1 or TRBD2 (6 bases each). V was shortened by 5 bases and J by 6 bases, with 14 bases between the two germline ends. Germline CDR1 reads SGHAT; CDR2 reads FQDESV (reference sequence). The CDR3 contains 13 residues. The CDR3 nucleotides read TGTGCCAGCAGCACATCAGAGGGGGGCGAGCAGTACTTC. It encodes CASSTSEGGEQYF.

The chain has TRBV7-9 and TRBJ1-2; D gene uncertain. The CDR3 sequence is 12 residues long. V was trimmed by 8 bases and J by 5 bases, leaving 12 bases between them. CDR1 is SEHNR and CDR2 is FQNEAQ in the germline V gene (reference sequence). CDR3 amino acids: CASQLTDYGYTF. DNA for the CDR3: TGTGCCAGCCAACTGACCGATTATGGCTACACCTTC.

The genes are TRBV5-1 and TRBJ1-1; TRBD1 agrees at 8 bases. Germline CDR1 is SGHRS and CDR2 is YFSETQ. There are 15 residues in the CDR3. V shed 3 bases, J shed 5 bases, and the junction held 9 bases outside the gene matches. CDR3 residues: CASSSVQGGRTEAFF. The CDR3 coding sequence is TGCGCCAGCAGCTCAGTACAGGGGGGTCGAACTGAAGCTTTCTTT.

The rearrangement links TRBV6-6 to TRBJ2-2, with D possibly being TRBD2 (5 bases). Trimming shortened V by 2 bases and J by 3 bases, and 13 bases separated the two germline ends. The germline V gene encodes CDR1 MNHNY and CDR2 SVGAGI (reference sequence). The CDR3 has 16 amino acids. The CDR3, as DNA: TGTGCCAGCAGTTACGACTCCGGGATTCACACCGGGGAGCTGTTTTTT. This sequence encodes CASSYDSGIHTGELFF.

This chain links TRBV20-1 with TRBJ2-4, with D maybe TRBD2 (6 bases). The germline V and J ends were trimmed by 6 bases and 8 bases, with 11 bases remaining between them. The CDR3 has 11 amino acids. CDR1 is DFQATT, CDR2 SNEGSKA, per germline (reference sequence). DNA of the CDR3: TGCAGTGCGGAGGGATTAGACATTCAGTACTTC. It translates to CSAEGLDIQYF.

The gene calls are TRBV5-1 and TRBJ1-1; no firm D call. CDR3 length: 14 residues. Per germline, CDR1 SGHRS and CDR2 YFSETQ. With 1 base removed from V and 3 bases from J, the gap between germline ends came to 10 bases. The DNA for the CDR3 is TGCGCCAGCAGCTTGAACCGGGGAGACACTGAAGCTTTCTTT. Its translation is CASSLNRGDTEAFF.

J is TRBJ1-6 and V is TRBV6-5, with 7 bases fitting TRBD1. V was pared by 4 bases and J by 0 bases, with 3 bases of the junction left unmatched. CDR1 is MNHEY, CDR2 SVGAGI, per germline. The CDR3 runs 16 residues. CDR3 amino acids: CASSSRQGSYNSPLHF. The CDR3 DNA follows: TGTGCCAGCAGTTCCCGACAGGGCTCCTATAATTCACCCCTCCACTTT.

The J gene is TRBJ2-2, the V gene TRBV10-2; D not certain. The germline gives CDR1 WSHSY, CDR2 SAAADI. This CDR3 region has 13 residues. V lost 3 bases to trimming and J lost 6 bases, with 8 bases between them. DNA for the CDR3: TGCGCCAGCAGTGACGTTAACCCCGGGGAGCTGTTTTTT. Translation: CASSDVNPGELFF.

The chain carries TRBV6-5 and TRBJ1-6, with a weak D call TRBD1 (5 bases). The V gene lost 0 bases and the J gene lost 9 bases, with 15 bases spanning the gap. The CDR3 is 16 amino acids. Germline CDR1 reads MNHEY; CDR2 reads SVGAGI. This CDR3 is CASSYSRQTPTSPLHF. The DNA for the CDR3 is TGTGCCAGCAGTTACTCGAGACAGACCCCTACTTCACCCCTCCACTTT.

The chain joins TRBV11-2 to TRBJ1-5; D unclear. CDR1 is SGHAT, CDR2 FQNNGV, per germline. CDR3 length equals 13 residues. Trimming pared 6 bases from V and 4 bases from J, leaving 10 bases between. CDR3 sequence: CASSTSGNQPQHF. The CDR3 DNA follows: TGTGCCAGCAGTACCTCGGGGAATCAGCCCCAGCATTTT. The complete variable domain, with remaining parts taken from reference TRBV11-2 and TRBJ1-5, reads EAGVAQSPRYKIIEKRQSVAFWCNPISGHATLYWYQQILGQGPKLLIQFQNNGVVDDSQLPKDRFSAERLKGVDSTLKIQPAKLEDSAVYLCASSTSGNQPQHFGDGTRLSIL.

This chain's CDR3 is CASTPTAGETDTQYF. The DNA for the CDR3 is TGTGCCAGCACCCCCACCGCAGGGGAGACAGATACGCAGTATTTT. The rearrangement uses TRBV6-1 and TRBJ2-3; tentative D call: TRBD1 (6 bases). Germline V lookup: CDR1 MNHNS, CDR2 SASEGT. Trimming took off 7 bases at V and 3 bases at J, with 17 bases between the two ends. There are 15 residues in the CDR3.

Regarding this clone: The same CDR3 can be traced to other DNA sequences in this sample. The gene calls are TRBV9 and TRBJ1-4; 8 positions match TRBD1. The CDR3 runs to 14 residues. With V trimmed by 3 bases and J by 7 bases, 5 bases remained unmatched. CDR1 and CDR2 from the germline V gene are SGDLS and YYNGEE. CDR3 in DNA: TGTGCCAGCAGCGCCGACAGGGGTAGTGAAAAACTGTTTTTT. It is translated as CASSADRGSEKLFF.

In the case of this clone: The same CDR3 is also encoded by other DNA sequences in this sample. The V and J genes are TRBV18 and TRBJ1-3; no clear D gene. This CDR3 comprises 15 residues. The germline V gene encodes CDR1 KGHSH and CDR2 LQKENI. The germline V and J ends were trimmed by 3 bases and 0 bases, with 9 bases remaining between them. CDR3 sequence: CASSPDGSSGNTIYF. The CDR3 DNA sequence: TGTGCCAGCTCACCCGACGGGAGCTCTGGAAACACCATATATTTT.

The gene calls are TRBV10-1 and TRBJ2-7; perhaps TRBD1 as D (5 bases). V shed 0 bases and J shed 2 bases, with 17 bases lying between them. Germline V gives CDR1 WNHNN, CDR2 SYGVQD (reference sequence). The CDR3 covers 17 residues. The CDR3 here is CASSESQGRKDPYEQYF. CDR3 in DNA: TGCGCCAGCAGTGAGTCTCAGGGCAGGAAGGACCCCTACGAGCAGTACTTC.

DNA of the CDR3: TGTGCCAGCAGCTATCGACAGGTCGGGGGCACTGAAGCTTTCTTT. This sequence encodes CASSYRQVGGTEAFF. This rearrangement joins TRBV7-9 to TRBJ1-1; weak D call: TRBD1 (6 bases). CDR3 length equals 15 residues. Trimming removed 4 bases from V and 4 bases from J, with 16 bases in between. CDR1 is SEHNR and CDR2 is FQNEAQ in the germline V gene (reference sequence). The complete variable domain, with remaining parts taken from reference TRBV7-9 and TRBJ1-1, reads DTGVSQNPRHKITKRGQNVTFRCDPISEHNRLYWYRQTLGQGPEFLTYFQNEAQLEKSRLLSDRFSAERPKGSFSTLEIQRTEQGDSAMYLCASSYRQVGGTEAFFGQGTRLTVV.

The J gene is TRBJ2-1, the V gene TRBV5-1; the match to TRBD2 covers 8 bases. There are 14 residues in the CDR3. CDR1 is SGHRS, CDR2 YFSETQ, per germline. V was clipped by 0 bases and J by 7 bases; unmatched bases: 3. The CDR3 nucleotides read TGCGCCAGCAGCTTGGCCGGGAGGGGGAATGAGCAGTTCTTC. Amino acids: CASSLAGRGNEQFF.

This CDR3 reads CASRFNRDSFYEQYF. CDR3 DNA: TGTGCCAGCAGGTTTAACCGGGACAGCTTCTACGAGCAGTACTTC. The chain carries TRBV27 and TRBJ2-7, with 7 bases that match TRBD1. CDR1 is MNHEY, CDR2 SMNVEV, per germline (reference sequence). This CDR3 region has 15 residues. The junction had 11 bases not matched to a gene; V was cut back by 6 bases and J by 3 bases.

The gene calls are TRBV29-1 and TRBJ2-5, with 7 bases identical to TRBD2. The ends lost 4 bases at V and 2 bases at J; junction bases unmatched: 7. Per the germline V gene, CDR1 is SQVTM and CDR2 is ANQGSEA. The CDR3 runs 14 residues. In nucleotides, the CDR3 is TGCAGCGTTGGCCGGGGGGTAGGTCAAGAGACCCAGTACTTC. Amino acid sequence: CSVGRGVGQETQYF.

Points on this clone: Other DNA sequences in the same sample also yield this CDR3. The V gene is TRBV5-1, the J gene TRBJ2-7, with D tentatively TRBD2 (6 bases). Trimming stripped 0 bases from V and 0 bases from J, with 10 bases between. This CDR3 is 15 amino acids long. From germline, CDR1 is SGHRS and CDR2 YFSETQ. This chain's CDR3 is CASSLDGGGSYEQYF. DNA of the CDR3: TGCGCCAGCAGCTTGGACGGGGGTGGCTCCTACGAGCAGTACTTC. Filled out from reference TRBV5-1 and TRBJ2-7, the complete variable domain reads KAGVTQTPRYLIKTRGQQVTLSCSPISGHRSVSWYQQTPGQGLQFLFEYFSETQRNKGNFPGRFSGRQFSNSRSEMNVSTLELGDSALYLCASSLDGGGSYEQYFGPGTRLTVT.